A single sample gave rise to the 8 T cell receptor beta chains below, sequenced in a study of control samples from healthy donors and cancer patients. Assay: immunoSEQ multiplex PCR; the TCRdb copy retains only in-frame clones and omits some. The sample contains about 31,000 clones, approximately 93% of which appear only once. Sequencing used blood. The receptors shown here come from a man aged 60 to 75 in good health.

The chain joins TRBV9 to TRBJ2-1; no definite D call. Germline-derived CDR1 and CDR2 are SGDLS and YYNGEE. The CDR3 covers 15 residues. The V and J ends lost 4 bases and 0 bases respectively, with 11 bases between them. This chain's CDR3 is CASSPTPSSYNEQFF. CDR3 nucleotides: TGTGCCAGCAGCCCGACCCCTAGCTCCTACAATGAGCAGTTCTTC.

V usage is TRBV28 and J usage is TRBJ1-4; possibly TRBD1 for D (5 bases). Germline V gene data show CDR1 as MDHEN and CDR2 as SYDVKM. The CDR3 loop spans 14 amino acids. The V gene lost 3 bases and the J gene lost 5 bases, with 10 bases spanning the gap. Here the CDR3 DNA reads TGTGCCAGCAGTTTGGGGACCTCAAATGAAAAACTGTTTTTT. Its protein product is CASSLGTSNEKLFF.

The genes are TRBV4-3 and TRBJ2-2, with 7 bases that match TRBD1. CDR3 length: 16 amino acids. Germline lookup yields CDR1 LGHNA and CDR2 YSLEER. V lost 3 bases, J lost 1 base, and 5 bases stayed unmatched. CDR3 in amino acids: CASSQWGQLNTGELFF. CDR3 nucleotides: TGCGCCAGCAGCCAGTGGGGACAGTTGAACACCGGGGAGCTGTTTTTT.

This clone was observed once. The V gene is TRBV29-1, the J gene TRBJ2-6; possible D gene TRBD1, 5 bases. Deletions cut 5 bases from V and 3 bases from J, with 8 bases between. CDR3 length equals 13 residues. Germline lookup yields CDR1 SQVTM and CDR2 ANQGSEA. The chain's CDR3 is CSVWGVGANVLTF. The CDR3 DNA is TGCAGCGTTTGGGGCGTTGGGGCCAACGTCCTGACTTTC.

The J gene is TRBJ1-6, the V gene TRBV6-5; maybe TRBD1 (5 bases). The CDR3 runs to 14 residues. Germline V CDR1 and CDR2: MNHEY, SVGAGI. With 8 bases removed from V and 6 bases from J, the gap between germline ends came to 14 bases. The CDR3 nucleotides read TGTGCCAGCTTTGTAGGGGTTGTTAATTCACCCCTCCACTTT. Its protein product is CASFVGVVNSPLHF.

The V call is TRBV30, the J call TRBJ1-6; the D is unclear. Germline V CDR1 and CDR2: GTSNPN, SVGIG (reference sequence). The germline V and J ends were trimmed by 4 bases and 7 bases, with 8 bases remaining between them. CDR3 length: 12 amino acids. CDR3 coding DNA: TGTGCCTGGACTGTTCCAAATTCACCCCTCCACTTT. It codes for CAWTVPNSPLHF. The full variable domain, rest sourced from reference TRBV30 and TRBJ1-6, is SQTIHQWPATLVQPVGSPLSLECTVEGTSNPNLYWYRQAAGRGLQLLFYSVGIGQISSEVPQNLSASRPQDRQFILSSKKLLLSDSGFYLCAWTVPNSPLHFGNGTRLTVT.

Turning to this clone: No conserved phenylalanine or tryptophan ends this CDR3, so it is likely a read error. This chain links TRBV5-6 with TRBJ1-2, with TRBD1 identical over 7 bases. CDR1 is SGHDT and CDR2 is YYEEEE in the germline V gene. The CDR3 contains 13 residues. V shed 5 bases, J shed 8 bases, and the junction held 9 bases outside the gene matches. CDR3 nucleotides: TGTGCCAGCAGGATCGGGACAGTTTACGGCTACACCCTC. Its protein is CASRIGTVYGYTL.

The chain links TRBV27 to TRBJ2-7; D is perhaps TRBD1 or TRBD2 (5 bases each). Per the germline V gene, CDR1 is MNHEY and CDR2 is SMNVEV (reference sequence). V lost 3 bases to trimming and J lost 0 bases, with 9 bases between them. CDR3 length: 14 amino acids. The CDR3 DNA reads TGTGCCAGCAGTTTGGGGGACGTCTCCTACGAGCAGTACTTC. Residues: CASSLGDVSYEQYF.